This TCR beta chain originates from a study of T cell changes during pregnancy in multiple sclerosis. CDR1 is WNHNN and CDR2 is SYGVQD in the germline V gene (reference sequence). Trimming took 6 bases from V and 4 from J, leaving 15 bases between them. CDR3 length equals 14 residues. TCRdb keeps only in-frame clones here, not all; method: immunoSEQ multiplex PCR. The profile shows about 18,000 clones, 86% of them singletons. The rearrangement links TRBV10-1 to TRBJ1-2; perhaps TRBD1 as D (6 bases). This specimen was CD8+ T cells from peripheral blood mononuclear cells, taken in the third trimester of pregnancy. This sequence originates from a female donor in good health, enrolled as a control in a pregnancy study. The chain's CDR3 is CASRYGRGFYGYTF. The CDR3 DNA follows: TGCGCCAGCAGATATGGGAGGGGGTTCTATGGCTACACCTTC.